This is a list of T cell receptor beta chains from one sample in a study of metastatic and nonmetastatic thyroid tumors. TCRdb ran MiXCR on the PCR reads. The sample has tens of thousands of clones; 30% to 40% are singletons. The specimen was tumor tissue. These receptors were obtained from a female donor with papillary thyroid cancer or a benign thyroid nodule (not recorded which). Some clones in this sample may be carry-over from other donors' samples. CDR3s include the opening cysteine and the closing phenylalanine or tryptophan. A D gene is named only where the DNA matches it firmly. Clone size is not always given. Where it is, it says once, few, many or a class for expanded clones.

J,size,V,D,DNA,CDR3
TRBJ1-5,few,TRBV6-4,.,TGTGCCAGCATCCGGACGGACCGCAGCCCCCAGCATTTT,CASIRTDRSPQHF
TRBJ2-7,.,TRBV20-1,TRBD2,TGCAGTGCTATCCCGGGACTAGCGGTCCACGAGCAGTACTTC,CSAIPGLAVHEQYF
TRBJ2-7,few,TRBV28,TRBD1,TGTGCCAGCAGTTTATTAGGGACAGGGACCTACGAGCAGTACTTC,CASSLLGTGTYEQYF
TRBJ2-2,.,TRBV20-1,TRBD2,TGCAGTGCCGTTGGGACTAGCGGGAGGGCCGGCACCGGGGAGCTGTTTTTT,CSAVGTSGRAGTGELFF
TRBJ2-1,.,TRBV20-1,TRBD1,TGCAGTGGTCGCCGGGACAGGGTCAACAATGAGCAGTTCTTC,CSGRRDRVNNEQFF
TRBJ2-1,.,TRBV5-1,TRBD2,TGCGCCTCCGCCGAGCTAGCGGGGACTTACAATGAGCAGTTCTTC,CASAELAGTYNEQFF
TRBJ2-7,.,TRBV28,.,TGTGCCAGCAGTTTAGAGGGGTTCGGCTACGAGCAGTACTTC,CASSLEGFGYEQYF
TRBJ1-2,many,TRBV30,.,TGTGCCTGGAGTGGAAGCCCTTCTAACTATGGCTACACCTTC,CAWSGSPSNYGYTF
TRBJ1-1,once,TRBV7-2,.,TGTGCCAGCAGGGCTAACGGACAGCACACTGAAGCTTTCTTT,CASRANGQHTEAFF
TRBJ1-2,few,TRBV25-1,.,TGTGCCAGCAGTGGGCAGGGAGGTAGGTCCTATGGCTACACCTTC,CASSGQGGRSYGYTF
TRBJ2-3,few,TRBV25-1,.,TGTGCCAGCAGTGACCCAGACAGACCCGGGACTCCCTTATATTTT,CASSDPDRPGTPLYF
TRBJ2-1,.,TRBV20-1,TRBD2,TGCAGTGCTAGAGACGGGAGGGGTGATGAGCAGTTCTTC,CSARDGRGDEQFF
TRBJ1-2,few,TRBV20-1,.,TGCAGTGCCGAAGAAGAGGGCTACACCTTC,CSAEEEGYTF
TRBJ2-4,.,TRBV4-1,TRBD2,TGCGCCGCTAAACGGGACGTCGGGGAGGGAAACATTCAGTACTTC,CAAKRDVGEGNIQYF
TRBJ2-2,.,TRBV18,TRBD2,TGTGCCAGCTCACTAAGGACTAGCCGAAACACCGGGGAGCTGTTTTTT,CASSLRTSRNTGELFF
TRBJ1-1,.,TRBV4-1,.,TGCGCCAGCAGCCAACGGGAGATCACTGAAGCTTTCTTT,CASSQREITEAFF
TRBJ2-2,.,TRBV12-3/TRBV12-4,.,TGTGCCAGCACCCGCCCCGGCACCGGGGAGCTGTTTTTT,CASTRPGTGELFF
TRBJ2-7,.,TRBV11-2,.,TGTGCCAGCAGCTTCGAATGGGGGACGGGCCCCGAGCAGTACTTC,CASSFEWGTGPEQYF
TRBJ2-1,few,TRBV27,.,TGTGCCAGCAGCCGTAGCGGCAATGAGCAGTTCTTC,CASSRSGNEQFF
TRBJ1-1,many,TRBV6-1,TRBD1,TGTGCCAGCAGAGTGGGACAGGGGAACACTGAAGCTTTCTTT,CASRVGQGNTEAFF
TRBJ2-1,.,TRBV19,.,TGTGCCAGTAGTATGTTCGGGGGCACCTACAATGAGCAGTTCTTC,CASSMFGGTYNEQFF
TRBJ2-7,.,TRBV9,.,TGTGCCAGCAGCGTAGATCAGGGAATCCCCGAGCAGTACTTC,CASSVDQGIPEQYF
TRBJ1-4,few,TRBV28,.,TGTGCCAGCAGTTTACTAGAAGAGGGTTCAGAAAAACTGTTTTTT,CASSLLEEGSEKLFF
TRBJ2-5,.,TRBV4-3,TRBD2,TGCGCCAGCAGCCAAGAAGTAGCGGGAGTAGAGACCCAGTACTTC,CASSQEVAGVETQYF
TRBJ1-6,.,TRBV27,.,TGTGCCAGCAGTTCTACAGGCTATAATTCACCCCTCCACTTT,CASSSTGYNSPLHF
TRBJ2-1,.,TRBV19,TRBD1,TGTGCCAGTAGTAACAGGGGGCTGGTGGATGAGCAGTTCTTC,CASSNRGLVDEQFF